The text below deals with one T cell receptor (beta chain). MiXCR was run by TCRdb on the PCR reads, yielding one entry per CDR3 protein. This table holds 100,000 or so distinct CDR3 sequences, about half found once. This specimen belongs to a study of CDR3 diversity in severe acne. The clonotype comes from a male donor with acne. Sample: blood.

This CDR3 reads CASNPGLVTGELFF. CDR3 DNA sequence: TGTGCCAGCAACCCGGGACTAGTAACCGGGGAGCTGTTTTTT. The V call is TRBV6-1, the J call TRBJ2-2; 8 bases are shared with TRBD2. J gave up 5 bases and V 7 bases, and 6 bases lay outside the gene matches. Germline lookup yields CDR1 MNHNS and CDR2 SASEGT. CDR3 length equals 14 residues.